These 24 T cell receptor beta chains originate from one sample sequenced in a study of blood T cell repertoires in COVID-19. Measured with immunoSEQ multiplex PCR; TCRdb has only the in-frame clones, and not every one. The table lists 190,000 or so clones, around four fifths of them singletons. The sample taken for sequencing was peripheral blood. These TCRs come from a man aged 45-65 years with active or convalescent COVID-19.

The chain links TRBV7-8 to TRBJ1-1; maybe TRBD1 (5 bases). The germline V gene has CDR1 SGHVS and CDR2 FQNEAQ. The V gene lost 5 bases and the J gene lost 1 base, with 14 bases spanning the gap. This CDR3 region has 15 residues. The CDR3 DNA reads TGTGCCAGCAGCCCCGTAAATAGGGGGAACACTGAAGCTTTCTTT. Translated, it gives CASSPVNRGNTEAFF.

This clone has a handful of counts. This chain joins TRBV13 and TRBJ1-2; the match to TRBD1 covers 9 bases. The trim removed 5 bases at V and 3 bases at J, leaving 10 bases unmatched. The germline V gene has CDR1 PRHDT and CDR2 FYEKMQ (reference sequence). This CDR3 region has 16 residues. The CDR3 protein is CASSEDRDRVDYGYTF. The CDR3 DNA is TGTGCCAGCAGCGAAGACAGGGACAGGGTGGACTATGGCTACACCTTC.

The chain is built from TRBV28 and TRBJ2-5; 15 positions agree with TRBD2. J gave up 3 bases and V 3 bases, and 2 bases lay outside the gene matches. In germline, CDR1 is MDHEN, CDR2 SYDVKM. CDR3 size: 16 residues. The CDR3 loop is CASSFGLAGGEETQYF. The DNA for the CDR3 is TGTGCCAGCAGTTTCGGACTAGCGGGAGGGGAAGAGACCCAGTACTTC.

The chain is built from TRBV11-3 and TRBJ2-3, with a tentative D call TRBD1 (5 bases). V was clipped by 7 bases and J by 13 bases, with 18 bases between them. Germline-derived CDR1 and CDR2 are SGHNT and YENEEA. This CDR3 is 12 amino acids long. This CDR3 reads CASTRGQGPKYF. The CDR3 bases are TGTGCCAGCACCAGAGGTCAGGGCCCCAAGTATTTT.

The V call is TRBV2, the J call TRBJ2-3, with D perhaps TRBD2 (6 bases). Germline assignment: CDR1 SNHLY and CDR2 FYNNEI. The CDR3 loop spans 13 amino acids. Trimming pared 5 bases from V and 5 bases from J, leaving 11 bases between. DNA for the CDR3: TGTGCCAGCAGTCCGACTAGGGAAGATACGCAGTATTTT. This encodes CASSPTREDTQYF.

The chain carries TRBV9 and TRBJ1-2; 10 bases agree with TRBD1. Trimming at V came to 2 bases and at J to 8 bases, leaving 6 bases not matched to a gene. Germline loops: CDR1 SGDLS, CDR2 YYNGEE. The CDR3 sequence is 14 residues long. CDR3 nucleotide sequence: TGTGCCAGCAGCGTCTCCGGGACAGGGGAAGGCTACACCTTC. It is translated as CASSVSGTGEGYTF.

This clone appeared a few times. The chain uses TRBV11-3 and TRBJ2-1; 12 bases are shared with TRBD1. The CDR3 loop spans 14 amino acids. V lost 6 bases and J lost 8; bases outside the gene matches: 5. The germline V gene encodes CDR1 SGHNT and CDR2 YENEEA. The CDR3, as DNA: TGTGCCAGCAGGAGGGGACAGGGGGCCGATGAGCAGTTCTTC. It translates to CASRRGQGADEQFF.

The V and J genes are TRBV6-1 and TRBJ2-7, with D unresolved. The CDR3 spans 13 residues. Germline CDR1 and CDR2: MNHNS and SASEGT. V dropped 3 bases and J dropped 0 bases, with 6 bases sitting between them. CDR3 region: CASSDNGSYEQYF. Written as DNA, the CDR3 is TGTGCCAGCAGTGACAACGGCTCCTACGAGCAGTACTTC.

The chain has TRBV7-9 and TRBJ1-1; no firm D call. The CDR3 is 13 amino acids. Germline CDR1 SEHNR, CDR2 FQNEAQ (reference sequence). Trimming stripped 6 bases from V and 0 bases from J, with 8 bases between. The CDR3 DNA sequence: TGTGCCAGCAGTCCCCCGGTGAACACTGAAGCTTTCTTT. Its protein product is CASSPPVNTEAFF.

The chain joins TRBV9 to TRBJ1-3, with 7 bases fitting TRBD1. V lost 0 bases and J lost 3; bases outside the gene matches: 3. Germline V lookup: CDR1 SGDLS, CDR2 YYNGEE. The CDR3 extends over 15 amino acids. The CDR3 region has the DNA TGTGCCAGCAGCGTAGCGGCAGGGGGTGGAAACACCATATATTTT. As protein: CASSVAAGGGNTIYF.

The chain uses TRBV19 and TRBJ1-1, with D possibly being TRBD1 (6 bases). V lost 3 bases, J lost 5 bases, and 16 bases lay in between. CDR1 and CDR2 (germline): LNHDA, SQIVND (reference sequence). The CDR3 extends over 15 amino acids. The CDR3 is CASSMVRGARTEAFF. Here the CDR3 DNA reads TGTGCCAGTAGTATGGTTCGGGGGGCGCGGACTGAAGCTTTCTTT.

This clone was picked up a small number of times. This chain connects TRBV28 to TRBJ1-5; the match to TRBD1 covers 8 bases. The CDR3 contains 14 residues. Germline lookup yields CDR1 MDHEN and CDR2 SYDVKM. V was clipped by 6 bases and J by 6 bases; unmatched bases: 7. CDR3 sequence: CASRGTGGGQPQHF. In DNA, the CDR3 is TGTGCCAGCAGAGGGACAGGTGGAGGTCAGCCCCAGCATTTT.

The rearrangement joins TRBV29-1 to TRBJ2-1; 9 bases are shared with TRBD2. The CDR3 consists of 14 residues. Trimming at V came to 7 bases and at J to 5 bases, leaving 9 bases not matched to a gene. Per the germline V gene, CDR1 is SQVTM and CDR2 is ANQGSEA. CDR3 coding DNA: TGCAGCGCCTCAGCGGGAGGAAGGCACAATGAGCAGTTCTTC. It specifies CSASAGGRHNEQFF.

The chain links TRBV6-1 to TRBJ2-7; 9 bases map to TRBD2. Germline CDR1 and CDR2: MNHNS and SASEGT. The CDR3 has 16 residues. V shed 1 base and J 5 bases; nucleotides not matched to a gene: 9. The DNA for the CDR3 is TGTGCCAGCAGTGAAGGGGCTAGCGGGGTCCCCCACGAGCAGTACTTC. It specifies CASSEGASGVPHEQYF.

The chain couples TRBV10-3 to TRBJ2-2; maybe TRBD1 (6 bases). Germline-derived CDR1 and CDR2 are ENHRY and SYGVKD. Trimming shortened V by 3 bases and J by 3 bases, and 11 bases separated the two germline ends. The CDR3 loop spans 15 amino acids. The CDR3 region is CAISEGTRDTGELFF. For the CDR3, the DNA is TGTGCCATCAGTGAAGGGACACGAGACACCGGGGAGCTGTTTTTT.

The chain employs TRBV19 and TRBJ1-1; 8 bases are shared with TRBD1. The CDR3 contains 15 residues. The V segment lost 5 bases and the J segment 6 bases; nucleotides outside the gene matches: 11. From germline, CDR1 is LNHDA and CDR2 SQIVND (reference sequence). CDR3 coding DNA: TGTGCCAGTAGTTGGAGGCACAGGGGGTGGGCTGAAGCTTTCTTT. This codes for CASSWRHRGWAEAFF. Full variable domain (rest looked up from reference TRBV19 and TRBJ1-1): DGGITQSPKYLFRKEGQNVTLSCEQNLNHDAMYWYRQDPGQGLRLIYYSQIVNDFQKGDIAEGYSVSREKKESFPLTVTSAQKNPTAFYLCASSWRHRGWAEAFFGQGTRLTVV.

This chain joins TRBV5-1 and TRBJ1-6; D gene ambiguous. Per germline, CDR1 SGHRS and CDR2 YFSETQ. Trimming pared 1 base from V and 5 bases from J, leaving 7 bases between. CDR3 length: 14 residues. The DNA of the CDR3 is TGCGCCAGCAGCTTGATGTCAGATAATTCACCCCTCCACTTT. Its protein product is CASSLMSDNSPLHF.

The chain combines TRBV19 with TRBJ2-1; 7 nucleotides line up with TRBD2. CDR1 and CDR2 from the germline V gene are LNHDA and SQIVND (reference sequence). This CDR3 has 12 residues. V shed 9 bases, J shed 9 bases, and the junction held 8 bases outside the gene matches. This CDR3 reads CASPASGGEQFF. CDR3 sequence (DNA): TGTGCCAGCCCTGCATCGGGGGGTGAGCAGTTCTTC.

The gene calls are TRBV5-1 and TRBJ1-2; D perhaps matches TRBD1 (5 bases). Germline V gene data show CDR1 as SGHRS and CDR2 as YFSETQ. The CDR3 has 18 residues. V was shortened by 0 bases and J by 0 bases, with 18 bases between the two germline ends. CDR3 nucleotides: TGCGCCAGCAGCTTGGGAACAGTACAGGCCCTTTCTAACTATGGCTACACCTTC. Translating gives CASSLGTVQALSNYGYTF.

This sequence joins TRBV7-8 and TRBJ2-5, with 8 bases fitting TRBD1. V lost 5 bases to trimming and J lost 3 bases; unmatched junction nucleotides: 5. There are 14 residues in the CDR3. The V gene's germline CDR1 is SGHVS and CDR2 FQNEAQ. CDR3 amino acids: CASSHRDRKETQYF. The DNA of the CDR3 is TGTGCCAGCAGCCACCGGGACAGGAAAGAGACCCAGTACTTC.

The CDR3 sequence is CASSIGTPTNSPLHF. CDR3 sequence (DNA): TGTGCCAGTAGTATTGGGACACCGACTAATTCACCCCTCCACTTT. This chain joins TRBV19 and TRBJ1-6; D perhaps matches TRBD1 (6 bases). The CDR3 runs to 15 residues. Looked up from germline, CDR1 is LNHDA and CDR2 is SQIVND (reference sequence). The germline V and J ends were trimmed by 3 bases and 6 bases, with 12 bases remaining between them.

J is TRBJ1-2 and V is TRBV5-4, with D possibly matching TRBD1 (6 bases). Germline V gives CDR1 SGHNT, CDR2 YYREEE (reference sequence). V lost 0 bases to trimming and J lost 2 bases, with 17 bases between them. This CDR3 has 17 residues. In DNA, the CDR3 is TGTGCCAGCAGCTTGGCTGGGAGGGGCCAGGGGAACTATGGCTACACCTTC. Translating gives CASSLAGRGQGNYGYTF. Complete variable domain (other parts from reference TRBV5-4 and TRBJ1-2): ETGVTQSPTHLIKTRGQQVTLRCSSQSGHNTVSWYQQALGQGPQFIFQYYREEENGRGNFPPRFSGLQFPNYSSELNVNALELDDSALYLCASSLAGRGQGNYGYTFGSGTRLTVV.

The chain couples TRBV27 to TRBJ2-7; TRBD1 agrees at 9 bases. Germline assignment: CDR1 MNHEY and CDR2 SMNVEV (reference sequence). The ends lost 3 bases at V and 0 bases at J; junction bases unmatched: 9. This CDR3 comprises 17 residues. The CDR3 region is CASSLGQGNPASYEQYF. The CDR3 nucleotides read TGTGCCAGCAGTTTGGGACAGGGAAACCCTGCCTCCTACGAGCAGTACTTC.

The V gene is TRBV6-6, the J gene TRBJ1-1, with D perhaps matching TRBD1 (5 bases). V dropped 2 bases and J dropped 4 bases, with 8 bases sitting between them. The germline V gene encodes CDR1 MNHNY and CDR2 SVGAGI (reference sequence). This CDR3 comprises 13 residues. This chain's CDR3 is CASSYDGGTEAFF. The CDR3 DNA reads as TGTGCCAGCAGTTACGACGGGGGCACTGAAGCTTTCTTT.